The subject of this entry is one T cell receptor (beta chain). Its antigen is not identified. TCR beta cDNA was made by 5'RACE template switching with UMIs. TCRdb reprocessed the 5' RACE reads, with one entry per CDR3 protein and no DNA. This sample contains approximately 110,000 distinct CDR3 sequences. The data are from a study of T cells expressing NK-cell markers. Study as a whole: Beta-chain profiling covered CD3+CD56+NKG2C+, CD3+CD56+NKG2C- and CD3+CD56-NKG2C+ sorted subsets. Among the eight sequenced donors, seven tested HCMV-seropositive and one tested seronegative.

This CDR3 has 12 amino acids. The germline gives CDR1 SEHNR, CDR2 FQNEAQ (reference sequence). Study-wide results and limits: NKG2C+ dominant clonotype frequencies in 6 or 7 donors were roughly 1.0-8% of CD8+ T cells.

The chain uses TRBV7-9 and TRBJ1-5. This clonotype was obtained from a woman between 18 and 75 years old in good health. The sequenced sample was blood T cells: a sorted CD56 or NKG2C T cell subset, CD4+ or CD8+ T cells, or bulk PBMC T cells (not recorded which). The CDR3 protein is CASSLTAQPQHF.